These 27 T cell receptor beta chains share one sample of origin, sequenced in a study of blood T cell repertoires in COVID-19. TCRdb's table, derived via immunoSEQ multiplex PCR, lists solely in-frame clones and lacks some. The sample includes 150,000 to 200,000 clones, roughly 87% of them seen just once. The sequenced sample consisted of peripheral blood. The receptor source for this set is a woman aged 70 to 79 with COVID-19, enrolled during active disease.

This chain connects TRBV5-8 to TRBJ2-1, with 8 bases fitting TRBD2. The CDR3 length is 15 residues. The germline CDR1 and CDR2 sequences are SGHTS and YDEGEE. The J segment lost 5 bases and the V segment lost 4 bases, leaving 8 bases of the junction unmatched. The CDR3 DNA is TGTGCCAGCAGCCCCGGGTTAGCGGGACACAATGAGCAGTTCTTC. This translates into CASSPGLAGHNEQFF.

The J gene is TRBJ2-3, the V gene TRBV5-1; tentative D call: TRBD2 (6 bases). The CDR3 contains 14 residues. The germline V gene encodes CDR1 SGHRS and CDR2 YFSETQ. Trimming left V 4 bases short and J 10 bases short, with 19 bases between. CDR3: CASSRGTGEAPQYF. DNA for the CDR3: TGCGCCAGCAGCCGGGGGACTGGAGAAGCCCCGCAGTATTTT.

The V gene is TRBV28, the J gene TRBJ2-2; tentatively, D is TRBD1 (5 bases). From germline, CDR1 is MDHEN and CDR2 SYDVKM. Trimming took off 7 bases at V and 9 bases at J, with 12 bases between the two ends. There are 12 residues in the CDR3. For the CDR3, the DNA is TGTGCCAGCAATGGTAGGGGCCGGGAGCTGTTTTTT. Residues: CASNGRGRELFF. Supplemented by reference TRBV28 and TRBJ2-2, the full variable domain reads DVKVTQSSRYLVKRTGEKVFLECVQDMDHENMFWYRQDPGLGLRLIYFSYDVKMKEKGDIPEGYSVSREKKERFSLILESASTNQTSMYLCASNGRGRELFFGEGSRLTVL.

The chain employs TRBV27 and TRBJ2-3; 14 nucleotides line up with TRBD2. The CDR3 is made up of 18 amino acids. The ends lost 0 bases at V and 3 bases at J; junction bases unmatched: 5. The V gene's germline CDR1 is MNHEY and CDR2 SMNVEV (reference sequence). In nucleotides, the CDR3 is TGTGCCAGCAGTTTATCCTGGACTAGCGGGAGGAGGACAGATACGCAGTATTTT. Amino acid sequence: CASSLSWTSGRRTDTQYF.

The chain combines TRBV5-1 with TRBJ2-2, with 13 bases that match TRBD2. The CDR3 has 16 amino acids. Germline V gene data show CDR1 as SGHRS and CDR2 as YFSETQ. V dropped 4 bases and J dropped 6; count of bases not matched to a gene: 6. The CDR3 here is CASSVTSGRGSGELFF. Written as DNA, the CDR3 is TGCGCCAGCAGCGTAACTAGCGGGAGGGGATCCGGGGAGCTGTTTTTT. Using reference TRBV5-1 and TRBJ2-2 for the parts outside the CDR3, the full variable domain is KAGVTQTPRYLIKTRGQQVTLSCSPISGHRSVSWYQQTPGQGLQFLFEYFSETQRNKGNFPGRFSGRQFSNSRSEMNVSTLELGDSALYLCASSVTSGRGSGELFFGEGSRLTVL.

This clone has just a few counts. The chain has TRBV29-1 and TRBJ2-3; perhaps TRBD1 as D (6 bases). V was trimmed by 6 bases and J by 1 base, leaving 11 bases between them. The CDR3 is 13 residues long. Germline CDR1 is SQVTM and CDR2 is ANQGSEA. Here the CDR3 DNA reads TGCAGCGTGGACAGCCTACGCACAGATACGCAGTATTTT. This translates into CSVDSLRTDTQYF.

Comment on this clone: A junction end diverges from the germline sequence, so it may reflect a read error. The chain has TRBV11-2 and TRBJ2-7; TRBD1 matches at 7 bases. There are 13 residues in the CDR3. Germline assignment: CDR1 SGHAT and CDR2 FQNNGV. Here the CDR3 DNA reads TGTGCCAGCAGCTTAGAAGGGCTGCAGGGGGTTAACTTC. Amino acids: CASSLEGLQGVNF. Together with reference TRBV11-2 and TRBJ2-7, the CDR3 gives the full variable domain: EAGVAQSPRYKIIEKRQSVAFWCNPISGHATLYWYQQILGQGPKLLIQFQNNGVVDDSQLPKDRFSAERLKGVDSTLKIQPAKLEDSAVYLCASSLEGLQGVNFGPGTRLTVT.

This chain uses TRBV27 with TRBJ2-1; 10 bases fit TRBD2. CDR1 and CDR2 from the germline V gene are MNHEY and SMNVEV (reference sequence). The length of the CDR3 is 16 residues. V lost 6 bases and J lost 0; bases outside the gene matches: 5. CDR3 coding DNA: TGTGCCAGCAGCAGACTAGCGGGTGCCTCCTACAATGAGCAGTTCTTC. It translates to CASSRLAGASYNEQFF.

This chain joins TRBV4-1 and TRBJ1-2; weak D call: TRBD1 (5 bases). Between the trimmed V and J ends, which lost 0 bases and 1 base, there was a span of 9 bases. Germline-derived CDR1 and CDR2 are MGHRA and YSYEKL. This CDR3 spans 15 amino acids. The CDR3 coding sequence is TGCGCCAGCAGCCAAGAAGGGGCTTTTAACTATGGCTACACCTTC. Encoded protein: CASSQEGAFNYGYTF.

Here the CDR3 DNA reads TGTGCCAGTAGTTACCCGGGTCACTCGAGGGATGAGCAGTTCTTC. Its protein is CASSYPGHSRDEQFF. The chain uses TRBV19 and TRBJ2-1; D may be TRBD2 (5 bases). The germline V gene encodes CDR1 LNHDA and CDR2 SQIVND (reference sequence). The CDR3 contains 15 residues. Trimming took off 5 bases at V and 8 bases at J, with 19 bases between the two ends.

There are a few counts of this clone. The chain employs TRBV18 and TRBJ2-7, with 8 bases lining up with TRBD1. The CDR3 is 12 residues long. The J segment lost 5 bases and the V segment lost 4 bases, leaving 1 base of the junction unmatched. Germline CDR1 reads KGHSH; CDR2 reads LQKENI. CDR3 DNA sequence: TGTGCCAGCTCACAGGACAGGGACGAGCAGTACTTC. Protein sequence: CASSQDRDEQYF. Variable domain in full (rest from reference TRBV18 and TRBJ2-7): NAGVMQNPRHLVRRRGQEARLRCSPMKGHSHVYWYRQLPEEGLKFMVYLQKENIIDESGMPKERFSAEFPKEGPSILRIQQVVRGDSAAYFCASSQDRDEQYFGPGTRLTVT.

This clone occurred a few times. This rearrangement joins TRBV19 to TRBJ2-1, with D possibly matching TRBD2 (5 bases). The CDR3 length is 15 residues. The V gene lost 4 bases and the J gene lost 2 bases, with 12 bases spanning the gap. CDR1 is LNHDA, CDR2 SQIVND, per germline (reference sequence). Here the CDR3 DNA reads TGTGCCAGTAGTAGGACTCCGAGCACCTACAATGAGCAGTTCTTC. This encodes CASSRTPSTYNEQFF.

The chain joins TRBV28 to TRBJ1-2; 9 bases map to TRBD1. Germline values: CDR1 MDHEN, CDR2 SYDVKM. V was clipped by 5 bases and J by 2 bases; unmatched bases: 6. This CDR3 is built from 15 residues. CDR3 nucleotides: TGTGCCAGCAGTCCTATCGGGACAGGGAACTATGGCTACACCTTC. As protein: CASSPIGTGNYGYTF.

The chain links TRBV5-1 to TRBJ2-1; 10 bases agree with TRBD1. V lost 3 bases and J lost 1; bases outside the gene matches: 1. Germline V gene data show CDR1 as SGHRS and CDR2 as YFSETQ. The CDR3 totals 15 residues. The CDR3 DNA sequence: TGCGCCAGCAGCTGGGGACAGGGGTCCTACAATGAGCAGTTCTTC. Encoded protein: CASSWGQGSYNEQFF.

This chain uses TRBV27 with TRBJ1-2; 10 bases align to TRBD1. Trimming at V came to 5 bases and at J to 2 bases, leaving 5 bases not matched to a gene. Per the germline V gene, CDR1 is MNHEY and CDR2 is SMNVEV (reference sequence). CDR3 length equals 15 residues. In nucleotides, the CDR3 is TGTGCCAGCAGTAGTTGGACAGGGGGAAACTATGGCTACACCTTC. It yields the protein CASSSWTGGNYGYTF.

The chain is built from TRBV19 and TRBJ1-2; D not resolved. The V gene lost 4 bases and the J gene lost 0 bases, with 9 bases spanning the gap. There are 14 residues in the CDR3. Germline CDR1 and CDR2: LNHDA and SQIVND (reference sequence). The DNA for the CDR3 is TGTGCCAGTAGTACCTCCGGGGCTAACTATGGCTACACCTTC. The encoded protein is CASSTSGANYGYTF.

This CDR3 is CASSQQGNTGELFF. The CDR3 DNA reads TGTGCCAGCAGCCAACAGGGGAACACCGGGGAGCTGTTTTTT. The chain is built from TRBV28 and TRBJ2-2; D is possibly TRBD1 (6 bases). The V gene's germline CDR1 is MDHEN and CDR2 SYDVKM. V was shortened by 6 bases and J by 1 base, with 9 bases between the two germline ends. CDR3 length equals 14 residues.

The genes are TRBV7-9 and TRBJ1-5; D call uncertain. The CDR3 consists of 16 residues. With 1 base removed from V and 5 bases from J, the gap between germline ends came to 15 bases. The V gene's germline CDR1 is SEHNR and CDR2 FQNEAQ (reference sequence). CDR3 in DNA: TGTGCCAGCAGCTTAGATTATGGGGTCGGGGATCAGCCCCAGCATTTT. Its protein is CASSLDYGVGDQPQHF.

A single count supports this clone. The chain uses TRBV7-9 and TRBJ1-2; tentatively, D is TRBD1 (5 bases). There are 16 residues in the CDR3. The V and J ends lost 2 bases and 2 bases respectively, with 15 bases between them. The germline V gene has CDR1 SEHNR and CDR2 FQNEAQ (reference sequence). CDR3 nucleotide sequence: TGTGCCAGCAGCTTAACTAGCCCGACAGCGAACTATGGCTACACCTTC. This translates into CASSLTSPTANYGYTF.

The chain recombines TRBV9 with TRBJ2-1, with D perhaps TRBD1 (7 bases). The germline V gene has CDR1 SGDLS and CDR2 YYNGEE. Trimming removed 3 bases at V and 8 bases at J, with 24 bases between. The CDR3 sequence is 17 residues long. CDR3 coding DNA: TGTGCCAGCAGCGCCCCACGAGGGGAGGACAGGTTTGATGAGCAGTTCTTC. Its protein product is CASSAPRGEDRFDEQFF.

This rearrangement joins TRBV6-2 or TRBV6-3 to TRBJ2-7; D unclear. CDR1 and CDR2 (germline): MNHEY, SVGEGT. V shed 5 bases and J shed 7 bases, with 9 bases lying between them. The CDR3 runs 11 residues. CDR3 coding DNA: TGTGCCAGCAGTACCGACTTAGAGCAGTACTTC. It codes for CASSTDLEQYF.

This clone has a handful of counts. The chain links TRBV19 to TRBJ1-5; D is unclear. Germline V gene data show CDR1 as LNHDA and CDR2 as SQIVND (reference sequence). The CDR3 runs to 15 residues. V was clipped by 8 bases and J by 0 bases, with 14 bases between them. Here the CDR3 reads CASSKTHYSNQPQHF. Here the CDR3 DNA reads TGTGCCAGTTCGAAAACACATTATAGCAATCAGCCCCAGCATTTT.

The chain carries TRBV19 and TRBJ2-4, with 8 bases aligning to TRBD1. CDR1 is LNHDA and CDR2 is SQIVND in the germline V gene (reference sequence). V lost 6 bases and J lost 9; bases outside the gene matches: 7. The CDR3 sequence is 13 residues long. The chain's CDR3 is CASRGQGKSIQYF. As DNA, the CDR3 is TGTGCCAGTAGAGGACAGGGAAAATCCATTCAGTACTTC.

The chain links TRBV7-2 to TRBJ1-3; no clear D. The V gene's germline CDR1 is SGHTA and CDR2 FQGNSA. The length of the CDR3 is 14 residues. Trimming pared 2 bases from V and 7 bases from J, leaving 12 bases between. CDR3 amino acids: CASSLKYSGNTIYF. The CDR3 nucleotides read TGTGCCAGCAGCTTAAAGTATTCGGGGAACACCATATATTTT. The variable domain in full, completed from reference TRBV7-2 and TRBJ1-3, reads GAGVSQSPSNKVTEKGKDVELRCDPISGHTALYWYRQSLGQGLEFLIYFQGNSAPDKSGLPSDRFSAERTGGSVSTLTIQRTQQEDSAVYLCASSLKYSGNTIYFGEGSWLTVV.

The genes are TRBV18 and TRBJ2-3, with D unresolved. V lost 5 bases and J 5 bases, leaving 11 bases between the germline ends. CDR1 KGHSH and CDR2 LQKENI come from the germline V gene. The length of the CDR3 is 13 residues. The CDR3 coding sequence is TGTGCCAGCTCAGAACAGTTGAGAGATACGCAGTATTTT. Translated, it gives CASSEQLRDTQYF.

V usage is TRBV2 and J usage is TRBJ2-7; D not resolved. Trimming shortened V by 4 bases and J by 3 bases, and 4 bases separated the two germline ends. CDR3 length: 11 residues. Looked up from germline, CDR1 is SNHLY and CDR2 is FYNNEI. The CDR3 DNA follows: TGTGCCAGCAGTGCTTTCTACGAGCAGTACTTC. Residues: CASSAFYEQYF.

This clone was counted once. Other DNA variants within this sample encode the same CDR3. The chain is built from TRBV5-4 and TRBJ1-3; D gene uncertain. Germline values: CDR1 SGHNT, CDR2 YYREEE (reference sequence). CDR3 length: 15 amino acids. The V and J ends lost 4 bases and 7 bases respectively, with 18 bases between them. The CDR3 spells CASSQGGSLGNTIYF. CDR3 in DNA: TGTGCCAGCAGCCAAGGAGGCAGCTTGGGGAACACCATATATTTT.